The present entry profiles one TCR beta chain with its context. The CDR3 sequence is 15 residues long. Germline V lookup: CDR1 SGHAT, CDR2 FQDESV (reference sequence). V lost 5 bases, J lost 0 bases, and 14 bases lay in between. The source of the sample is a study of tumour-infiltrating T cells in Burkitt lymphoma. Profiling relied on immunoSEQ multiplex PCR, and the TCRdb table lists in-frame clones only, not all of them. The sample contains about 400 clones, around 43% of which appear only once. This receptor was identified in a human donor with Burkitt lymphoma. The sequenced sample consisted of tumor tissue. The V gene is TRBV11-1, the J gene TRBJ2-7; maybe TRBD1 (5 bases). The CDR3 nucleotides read TGTGCCAGCAGCCTATACACTGGGGCCTCCTACGAGCAGTACTTC. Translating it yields CASSLYTGASYEQYF.